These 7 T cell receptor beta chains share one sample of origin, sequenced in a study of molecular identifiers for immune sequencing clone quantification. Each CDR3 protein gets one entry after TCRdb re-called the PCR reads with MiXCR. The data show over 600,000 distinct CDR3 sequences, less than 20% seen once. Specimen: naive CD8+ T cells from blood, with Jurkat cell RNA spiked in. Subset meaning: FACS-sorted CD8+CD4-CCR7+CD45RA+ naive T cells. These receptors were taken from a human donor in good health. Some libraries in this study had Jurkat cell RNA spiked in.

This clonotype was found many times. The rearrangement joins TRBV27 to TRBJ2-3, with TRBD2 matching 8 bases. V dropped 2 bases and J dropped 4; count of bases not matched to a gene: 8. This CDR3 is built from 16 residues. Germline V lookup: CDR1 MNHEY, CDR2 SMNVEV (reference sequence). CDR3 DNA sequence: TGTGCCAGCAGTTTACGGATCTTAGCGGGGCCAGATACGCAGTATTTT. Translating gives CASSLRILAGPDTQYF.

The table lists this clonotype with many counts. CDR3 sequence: CASSQDPATSSEQYF. The CDR3 DNA follows: TGCGCCAGCAGCCAAGATCCGGCTACTAGTTCCGAGCAGTACTTC. The V gene is TRBV4-3, the J gene TRBJ2-7; D may be TRBD2 (5 bases). V lost 0 bases to trimming and J lost 6 bases, with 15 bases between them. CDR1 LGHNA and CDR2 YSLEER come from the germline V gene. The CDR3 has 15 amino acids.

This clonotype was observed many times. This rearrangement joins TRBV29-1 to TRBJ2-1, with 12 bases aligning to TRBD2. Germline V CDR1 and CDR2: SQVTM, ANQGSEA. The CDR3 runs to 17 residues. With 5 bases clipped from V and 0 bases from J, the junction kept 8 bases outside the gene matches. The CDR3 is CSVPGLAGLSSYNEQFF. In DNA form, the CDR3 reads TGCAGCGTTCCGGGACTAGCGGGTCTCAGCTCCTACAATGAGCAGTTCTTC.

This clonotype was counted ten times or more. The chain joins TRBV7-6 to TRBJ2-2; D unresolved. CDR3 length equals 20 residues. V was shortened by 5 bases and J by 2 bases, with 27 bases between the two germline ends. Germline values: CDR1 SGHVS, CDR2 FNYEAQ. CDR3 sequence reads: CASSASTERDLASNTGELFF. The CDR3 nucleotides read TGTGCCAGCAGCGCCTCCACAGAACGCGACTTGGCATCTAACACCGGGGAGCTGTTTTTT. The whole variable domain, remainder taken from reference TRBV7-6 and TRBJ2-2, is GAGVSQSPRYKVTKRGQDVALRCDPISGHVSLYWYRQALGQGPEFLTYFNYEAQQDKSGLPNDRFSAERPEGSISTLTIQRTEQRDSAMYRCASSASTERDLASNTGELFFGEGSRLTVL.

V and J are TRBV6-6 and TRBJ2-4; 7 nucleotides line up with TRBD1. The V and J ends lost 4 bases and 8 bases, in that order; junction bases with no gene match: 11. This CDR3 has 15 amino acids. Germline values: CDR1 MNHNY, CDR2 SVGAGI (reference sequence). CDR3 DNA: TGTGCCAGCAGTTCCCTGGGACAGTGGGTGGACATTCAGTACTTC. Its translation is CASSSLGQWVDIQYF.

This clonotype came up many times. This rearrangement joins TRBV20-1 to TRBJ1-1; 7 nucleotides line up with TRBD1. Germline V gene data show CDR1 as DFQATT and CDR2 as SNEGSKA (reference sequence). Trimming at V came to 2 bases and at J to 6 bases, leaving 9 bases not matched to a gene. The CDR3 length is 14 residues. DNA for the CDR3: TGCAGTGCTAGAAACAGGGGACTGAGGGCTGAAGCTTTCTTT. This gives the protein CSARNRGLRAEAFF.

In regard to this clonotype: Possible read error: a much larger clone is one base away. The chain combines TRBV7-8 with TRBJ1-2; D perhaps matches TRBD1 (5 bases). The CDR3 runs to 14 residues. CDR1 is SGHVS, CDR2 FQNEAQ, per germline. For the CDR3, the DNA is TGTGCCAGCAGCACCAGACAGAAAAGCTATGGCTACATCTTC. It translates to CASSTRQKSYGYIF.